This record looks at one TCR beta chain sequence and its context. The data originate from a study of T cell changes during pregnancy in multiple sclerosis. Clones were sequenced by immunoSEQ multiplex PCR, and TCRdb holds only the in-frame ones, with some missing. This table holds 70,000 to 90,000 clones, 85% to 95% found once. The TCR originated in a female donor in good health, enrolled as a control in a pregnancy study. The sequencing used peripheral blood, collected in the second trimester of pregnancy.

Here the CDR3 DNA reads TGTGCCAGCAGTGAGGGTCCTAGCGGGGGGACTTTCCCACAAGAGACCCAGTACTTC. Encoded protein: CASSEGPSGGTFPQETQYF. The V call is TRBV2, the J call TRBJ2-5; TRBD2 matches at 11 bases. There are 19 residues in the CDR3. CDR1 and CDR2 from the germline V gene are SNHLY and FYNNEI. Unmatched junction bases numbered 14, after V lost 3 bases and J lost 2 bases.